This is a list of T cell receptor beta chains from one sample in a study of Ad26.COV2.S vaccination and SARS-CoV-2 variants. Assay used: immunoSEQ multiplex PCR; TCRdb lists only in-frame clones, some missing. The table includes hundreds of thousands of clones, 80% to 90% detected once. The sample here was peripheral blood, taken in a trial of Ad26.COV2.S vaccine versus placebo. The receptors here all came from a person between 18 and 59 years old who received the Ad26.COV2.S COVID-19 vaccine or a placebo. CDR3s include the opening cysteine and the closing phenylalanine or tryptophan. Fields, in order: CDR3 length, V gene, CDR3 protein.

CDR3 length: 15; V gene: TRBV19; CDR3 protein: CASSIVAASSYEQYF
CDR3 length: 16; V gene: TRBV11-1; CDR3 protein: CASSSVGTASNTEAFF
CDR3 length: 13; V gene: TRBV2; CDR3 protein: CASLVGLNTEAFF
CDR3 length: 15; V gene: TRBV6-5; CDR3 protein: CASSYGVTANEKLFF
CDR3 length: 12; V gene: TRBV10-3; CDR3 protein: CATGGGETEAFF
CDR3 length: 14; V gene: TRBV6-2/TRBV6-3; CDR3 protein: CASSDTGGSQPQHF
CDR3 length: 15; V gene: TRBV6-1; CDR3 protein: CASSDLIQGSGGYTF
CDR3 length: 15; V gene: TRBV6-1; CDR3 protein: CASSESPGSYYGYTF
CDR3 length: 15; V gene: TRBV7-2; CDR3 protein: CASSYETSTGETQYF
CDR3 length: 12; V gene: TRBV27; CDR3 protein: CASSDHIYGYTF
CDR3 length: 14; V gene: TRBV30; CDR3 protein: CAWSTGGSSYEQYF
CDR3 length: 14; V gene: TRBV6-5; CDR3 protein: CASRLQGASSPLHF
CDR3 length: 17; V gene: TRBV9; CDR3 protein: CASSVVASGGFYNEQFF
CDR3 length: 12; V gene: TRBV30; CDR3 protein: CAWKREIYGYTF
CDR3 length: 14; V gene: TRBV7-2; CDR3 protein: CASSLMSGNNEQFF
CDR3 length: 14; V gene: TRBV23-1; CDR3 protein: CASSQSRPPNEQFF
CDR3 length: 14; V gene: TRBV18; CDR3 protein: CASSPTGGNYGYTF
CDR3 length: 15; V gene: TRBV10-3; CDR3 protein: CAISEFTASQETQYF
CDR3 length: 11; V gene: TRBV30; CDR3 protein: CAWGRDYGYTF
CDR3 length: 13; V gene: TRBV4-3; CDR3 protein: CASSPKAGTEAFF
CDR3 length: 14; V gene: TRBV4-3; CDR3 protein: CASSQDAGGEKLFF
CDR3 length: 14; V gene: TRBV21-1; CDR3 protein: CASSPSGGAYEQFF
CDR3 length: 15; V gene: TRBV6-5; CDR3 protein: CASSYVASGSYEQYF
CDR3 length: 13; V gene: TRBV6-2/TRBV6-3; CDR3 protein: CASSFQAGQPQHF
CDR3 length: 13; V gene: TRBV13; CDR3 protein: CASSLVLGSPLHF
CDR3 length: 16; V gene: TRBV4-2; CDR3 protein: CASSRGARDSGNTIYF
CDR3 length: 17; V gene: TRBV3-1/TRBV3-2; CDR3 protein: CASSQERGAESNTEAFF